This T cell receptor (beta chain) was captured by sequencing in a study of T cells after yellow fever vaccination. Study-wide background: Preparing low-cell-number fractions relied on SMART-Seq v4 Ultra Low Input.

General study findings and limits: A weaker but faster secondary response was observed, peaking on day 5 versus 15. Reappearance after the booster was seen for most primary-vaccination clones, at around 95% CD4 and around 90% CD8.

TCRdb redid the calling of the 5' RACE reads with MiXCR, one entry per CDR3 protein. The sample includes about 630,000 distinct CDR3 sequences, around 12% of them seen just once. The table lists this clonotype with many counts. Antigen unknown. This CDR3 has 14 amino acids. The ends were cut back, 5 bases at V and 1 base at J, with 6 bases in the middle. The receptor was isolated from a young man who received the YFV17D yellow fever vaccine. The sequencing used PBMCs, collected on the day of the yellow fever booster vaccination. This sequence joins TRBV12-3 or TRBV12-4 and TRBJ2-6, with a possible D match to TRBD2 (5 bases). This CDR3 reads CASSRGSGANVLTF. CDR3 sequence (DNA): TGTGCCAGCAGTAGAGGGTCTGGGGCCAACGTCCTGACTTTC.